The 5 T cell receptor beta chains below come from one sample, sequenced in a study of T cells in Graves' hyperthyroidism and ophthalmopathy. Amplified TCR beta CDR3 regions derived from RNA transcripts. First-round RT-PCR of the TCR CDR3 relied on the HTBI primer set. TCRdb re-called the multiplex PCR reads with MiXCR, one entry per CDR3 protein. The table has 45,000 to 50,000 distinct CDR3 sequences, roughly 50% seen once. Input material: peripheral blood or thyroid tissue (not recorded which). These TCRs come from a woman aged 45-65 years with Graves' hyperthyroidism.

There are many counts of this clonotype. The gene calls are TRBV29-1 and TRBJ1-4; D uncertain. The germline V gene encodes CDR1 SQVTM and CDR2 ANQGSEA. The V and J ends lost 7 bases and 5 bases respectively, with 14 bases between them. This CDR3 is built from 13 residues. CDR3 residues: CSGRKANNEKLFF. The CDR3 region has the DNA TGCAGCGGCAGGAAGGCGAACAATGAAAAACTGTTTTTT.

This clonotype has just one count. The junction does not match germline at one end; this may be a read error. The gene calls are TRBV20-1 and TRBJ2-1, with D perhaps matching TRBD2 (5 bases). This CDR3 has 12 amino acids. CDR1 is DFQATT, CDR2 SNEGSKA, per germline (reference sequence). CDR3 loop: CSASGRTGEQLF. The CDR3 nucleotides read TGCAGTGCTAGCGGACGGACCGGGGAGCAGCTCTTC.

This clonotype was recorded at least ten times. The chain has TRBV5-6 and TRBJ2-5; no clear D. CDR1 is SGHDT, CDR2 YYEEEE, per germline. Trimming pared 0 bases from V and 0 bases from J, leaving 12 bases between. The CDR3 is 16 residues long. The CDR3 DNA sequence: TGTGCCAGCAGCTTGGGGACGGCGACTTACCAAGAGACCCAGTACTTC. Protein: CASSLGTATYQETQYF.

As for this clonotype: A read error may account for a junction end that differs from germline. The V call is TRBV7-4, the J call TRBJ1-1; D unclear. Germline-derived CDR1 and CDR2 are SGHVT and SQSDAQ. This CDR3 contains 15 residues. CDR3 protein: CTSSLEHSGNTEAFF. The CDR3 DNA is TGTACCAGCAGCTTAGAACACTCGGGGAACACTGAAGCTTTCTTT.

The rearrangement joins TRBV6-4 to TRBJ1-4; D is unclear. Germline-derived CDR1 and CDR2 are MRHNA and SNTAGT. The CDR3 sequence is 14 residues long. V shed 6 bases and J shed 8 bases, with 16 bases lying between them. CDR3 sequence reads: CASRTRVGFEKLFF. The DNA of the CDR3 is TGTGCCAGCAGGACCCGAGTGGGGTTCGAAAAACTGTTTTTT.